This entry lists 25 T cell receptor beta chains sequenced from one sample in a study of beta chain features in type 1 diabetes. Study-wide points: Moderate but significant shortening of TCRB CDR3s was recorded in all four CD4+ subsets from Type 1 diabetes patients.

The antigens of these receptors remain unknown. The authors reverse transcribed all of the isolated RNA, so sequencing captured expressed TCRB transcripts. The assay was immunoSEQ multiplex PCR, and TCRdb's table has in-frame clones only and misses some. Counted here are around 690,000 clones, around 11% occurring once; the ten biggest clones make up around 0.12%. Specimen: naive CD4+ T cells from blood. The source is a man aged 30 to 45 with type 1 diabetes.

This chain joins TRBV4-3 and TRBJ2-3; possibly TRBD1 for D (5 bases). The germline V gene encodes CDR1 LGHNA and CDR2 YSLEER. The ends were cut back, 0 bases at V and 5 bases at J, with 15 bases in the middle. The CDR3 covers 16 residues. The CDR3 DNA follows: TGCGCCAGCAGCCAAGATTATATGGGGCAGGGAGATACGCAGTATTTT. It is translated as CASSQDYMGQGDTQYF.

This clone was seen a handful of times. The CDR3 loop is CASSLPTDTQYF. In DNA, the CDR3 is TGTGCCAGCAGCTTACCCACAGATACGCAGTATTTT. The V gene is TRBV7-2, the J gene TRBJ2-3, with no clear D. The ends were cut back, 2 bases at V and 2 bases at J, with 2 bases in the middle. CDR1 is SGHTA and CDR2 is FQGNSA in the germline V gene. This CDR3 contains 12 residues.

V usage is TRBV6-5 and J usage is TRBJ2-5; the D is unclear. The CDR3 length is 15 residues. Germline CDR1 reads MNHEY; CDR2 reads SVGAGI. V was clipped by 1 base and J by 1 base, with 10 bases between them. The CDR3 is CASSYYGTGQETQYF. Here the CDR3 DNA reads TGTGCCAGCAGTTACTATGGCACGGGCCAAGAGACCCAGTACTTC.

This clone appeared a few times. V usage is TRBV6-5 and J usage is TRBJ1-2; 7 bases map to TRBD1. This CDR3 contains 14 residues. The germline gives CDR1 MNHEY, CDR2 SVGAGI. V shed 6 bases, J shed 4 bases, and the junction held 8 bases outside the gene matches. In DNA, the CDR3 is TGTGCCAGCAGCCTCTACAGGGGCGCCTATGGCTACACCTTC. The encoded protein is CASSLYRGAYGYTF.

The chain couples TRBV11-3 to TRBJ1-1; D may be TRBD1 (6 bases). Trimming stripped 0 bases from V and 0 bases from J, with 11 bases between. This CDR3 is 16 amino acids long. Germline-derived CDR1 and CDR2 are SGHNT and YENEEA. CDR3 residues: CASSLDQGTLNTEAFF. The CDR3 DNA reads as TGTGCCAGCAGCTTAGATCAGGGGACCCTGAACACTGAAGCTTTCTTT.

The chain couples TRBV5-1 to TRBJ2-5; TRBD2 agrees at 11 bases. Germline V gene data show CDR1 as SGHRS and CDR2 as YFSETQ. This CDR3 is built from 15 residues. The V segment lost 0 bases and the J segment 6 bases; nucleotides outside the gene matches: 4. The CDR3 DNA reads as TGCGCCAGCAGCTTGGCACTAGCGGGGGTGAAGACCCAGTACTTC. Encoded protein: CASSLALAGVKTQYF.

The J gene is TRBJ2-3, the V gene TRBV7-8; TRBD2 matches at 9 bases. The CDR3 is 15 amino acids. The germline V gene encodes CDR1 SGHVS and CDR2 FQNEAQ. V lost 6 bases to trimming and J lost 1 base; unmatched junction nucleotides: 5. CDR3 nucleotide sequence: TGTGCCAGCAGACGAGCGGGGGGACGCACAGATACGCAGTATTTT. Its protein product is CASRRAGGRTDTQYF.

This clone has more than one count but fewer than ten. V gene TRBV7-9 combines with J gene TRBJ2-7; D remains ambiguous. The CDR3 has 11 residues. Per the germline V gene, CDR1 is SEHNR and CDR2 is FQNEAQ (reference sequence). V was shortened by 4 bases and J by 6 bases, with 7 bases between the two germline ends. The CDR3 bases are TGTGCCAGCAGCTCTATGGGCGAGCAGTACTTC. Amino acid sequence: CASSSMGEQYF.

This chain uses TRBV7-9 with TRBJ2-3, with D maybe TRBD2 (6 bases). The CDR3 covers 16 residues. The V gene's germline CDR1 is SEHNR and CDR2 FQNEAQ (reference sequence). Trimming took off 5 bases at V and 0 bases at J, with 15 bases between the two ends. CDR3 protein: CASSPGLSGSTDTQYF. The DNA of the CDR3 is TGTGCCAGCAGCCCAGGACTATCGGGAAGCACAGATACGCAGTATTTT.

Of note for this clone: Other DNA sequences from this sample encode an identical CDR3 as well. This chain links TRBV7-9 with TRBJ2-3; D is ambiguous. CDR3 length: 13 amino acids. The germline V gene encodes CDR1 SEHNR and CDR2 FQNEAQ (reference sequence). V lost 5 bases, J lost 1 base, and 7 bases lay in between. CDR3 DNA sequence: TGTGCCAGCAGCCCCGCAGGCACAGATACGCAGTATTTT. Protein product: CASSPAGTDTQYF.

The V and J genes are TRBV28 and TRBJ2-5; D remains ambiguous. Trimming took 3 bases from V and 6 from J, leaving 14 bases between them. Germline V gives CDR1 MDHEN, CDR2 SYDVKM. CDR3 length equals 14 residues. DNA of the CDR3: TGTGCCAGCAGTTTGTTGGCGAAGGGAAAGACCCAGTACTTC. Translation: CASSLLAKGKTQYF.

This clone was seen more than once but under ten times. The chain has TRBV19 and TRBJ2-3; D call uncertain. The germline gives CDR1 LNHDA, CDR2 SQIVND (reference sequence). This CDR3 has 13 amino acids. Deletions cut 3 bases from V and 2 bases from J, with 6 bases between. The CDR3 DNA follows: TGTGCCAGTAGTATGTTACTCACAGATACGCAGTATTTT. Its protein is CASSMLLTDTQYF.

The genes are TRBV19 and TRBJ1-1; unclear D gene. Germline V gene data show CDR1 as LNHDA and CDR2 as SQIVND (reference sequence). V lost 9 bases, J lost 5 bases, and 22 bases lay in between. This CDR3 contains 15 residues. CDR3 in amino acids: CASSDLGTSATEAFF. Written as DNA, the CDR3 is TGTGCCAGCTCTGATCTAGGCACCTCGGCGACTGAAGCTTTCTTT.

The CDR3 bases are TGTGCCAGCAGTGAAGCGCTTCAGGGGGATACGCAGTATTTT. This translates into CASSEALQGDTQYF. This chain joins TRBV2 and TRBJ2-3, with a weak D call TRBD1 (6 bases). Germline values: CDR1 SNHLY, CDR2 FYNNEI. The CDR3 totals 14 residues. Trimming pared 0 bases from V and 6 bases from J, leaving 10 bases between.

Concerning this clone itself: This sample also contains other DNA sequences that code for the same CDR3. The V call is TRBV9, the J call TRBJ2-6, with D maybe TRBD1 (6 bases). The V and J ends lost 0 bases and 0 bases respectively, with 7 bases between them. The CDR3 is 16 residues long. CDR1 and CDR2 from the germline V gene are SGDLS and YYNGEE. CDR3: CASSVDRDSGANVLTF. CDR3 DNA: TGTGCCAGCAGCGTAGACAGGGACTCTGGGGCCAACGTCCTGACTTTC.

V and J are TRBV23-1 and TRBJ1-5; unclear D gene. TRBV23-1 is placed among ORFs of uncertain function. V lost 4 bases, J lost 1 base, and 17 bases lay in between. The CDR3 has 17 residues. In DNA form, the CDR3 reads TGCGCCAGCAGTCGCGCGTGGACCTCGGGGAGCAATCAGCCCCAGCATTTT. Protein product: CASSRAWTSGSNQPQHF.

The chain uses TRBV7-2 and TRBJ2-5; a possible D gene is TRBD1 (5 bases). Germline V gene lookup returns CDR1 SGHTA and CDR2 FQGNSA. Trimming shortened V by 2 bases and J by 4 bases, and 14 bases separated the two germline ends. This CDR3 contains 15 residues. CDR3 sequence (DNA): TGTGCCAGCAGCTTAAACAGGCCTCGGGTAGAGACCCAGTACTTC. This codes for CASSLNRPRVETQYF.

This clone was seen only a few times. CDR3 in DNA: TGTGCCAGCAGAACCCGGGACAGGGAATATCCCCAGCATTTT. Amino acids: CASRTRDREYPQHF. The chain is built from TRBV6-6 and TRBJ1-5; 9 bases match TRBD1. J was trimmed by 10 bases and V by 6 bases; bases with no gene match: 10. Germline V gene sequence: CDR1 MNHNY, CDR2 SVGAGI (reference sequence). There are 14 residues in the CDR3.

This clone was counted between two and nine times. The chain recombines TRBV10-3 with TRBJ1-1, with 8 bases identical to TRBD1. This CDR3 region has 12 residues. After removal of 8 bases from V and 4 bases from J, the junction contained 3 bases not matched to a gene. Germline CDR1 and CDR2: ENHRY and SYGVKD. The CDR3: CAISDRGTEAFF. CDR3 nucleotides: TGTGCCATCTCCGACAGGGGCACTGAAGCTTTCTTT.

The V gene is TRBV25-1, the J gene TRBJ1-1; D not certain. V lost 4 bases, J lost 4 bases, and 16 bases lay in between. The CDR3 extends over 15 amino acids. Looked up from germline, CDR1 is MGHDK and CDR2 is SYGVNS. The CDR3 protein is CASSGGGFEGTEAFF. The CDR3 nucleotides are TGTGCCAGCAGTGGAGGAGGGTTTGAGGGCACTGAAGCTTTCTTT.

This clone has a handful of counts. Written as DNA, the CDR3 is TGTGCCAGCAGCTTGGTCCGTGAAGATACGCAGTATTTT. Protein sequence: CASSLVREDTQYF. The V gene is TRBV7-8, the J gene TRBJ2-3; D gene unclear. CDR3 size: 13 residues. CDR1 SGHVS and CDR2 FQNEAQ come from the germline V gene. V was pared by 3 bases and J by 5 bases, with 9 bases between.

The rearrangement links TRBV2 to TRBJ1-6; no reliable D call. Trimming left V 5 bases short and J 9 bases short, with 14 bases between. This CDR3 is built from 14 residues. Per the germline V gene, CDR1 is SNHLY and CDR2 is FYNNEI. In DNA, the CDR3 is TGTGCCAGCAGTATGGCGGGCTTTGCTTCACCCCTCCACTTT. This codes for CASSMAGFASPLHF.

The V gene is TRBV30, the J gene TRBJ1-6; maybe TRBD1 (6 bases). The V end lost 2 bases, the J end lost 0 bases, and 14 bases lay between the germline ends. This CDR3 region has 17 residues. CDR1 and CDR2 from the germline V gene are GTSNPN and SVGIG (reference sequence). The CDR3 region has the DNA TGTGCCTGGAGTTTCGCGGGGGCCAGCTCCTATAATTCACCCCTCCACTTT. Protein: CAWSFAGASSYNSPLHF.

The CDR3 region is CASSLSSLDQETQYF. CDR3 nucleotides: TGTGCCAGCAGCCTGAGTAGTCTCGACCAAGAGACCCAGTACTTC. The J gene is TRBJ2-5, the V gene TRBV11-1; D ambiguous. Germline CDR1 is SGHAT and CDR2 is FQDESV (reference sequence). This CDR3 is 15 amino acids long. V was cut by 5 bases and J by 0 bases, with 13 bases left in between.

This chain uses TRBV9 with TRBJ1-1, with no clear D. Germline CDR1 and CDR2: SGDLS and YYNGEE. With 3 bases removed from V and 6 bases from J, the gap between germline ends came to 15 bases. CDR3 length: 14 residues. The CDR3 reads CASSAFELAPEAFF. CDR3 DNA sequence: TGTGCCAGCAGCGCCTTCGAGTTGGCTCCTGAAGCTTTCTTT.